Listed below are T cell receptor beta chains from one sample, sequenced in a study of T cell responses to AZD1222 COVID-19 vaccine. This table comes from immunoSEQ multiplex PCR, and its TCRdb copy is limited to in-frame clones, with some not included. This sample has about 79,000 clones, with about 92% found just once. The starting material was peripheral blood, obtained on day 0 of MenACWY control vaccination. The origin of the receptors is an adult in good health. CDR3s include the opening cysteine and the closing phenylalanine or tryptophan. D genes are given only for firm matches. Where a row states a size, it is once, few, many or the class of an expanded clone; other rows omit it.

size: NA
J: TRBJ1-4
V: TRBV19
D: TRBD1
DNA: TGTGCCAGTACCCTACGTGGGGACAGCCTGAATGAAAAACTGTTTTTT
CDR3: CASTLRGDSLNEKLFF

size: NA
J: TRBJ2-7
V: TRBV27
D: TRBD1
DNA: TGTGCCAGCCGGCCGGCTGGGACAGGGGGCGACGAGCAGTACTTC
CDR3: CASRPAGTGGDEQYF

size: NA
J: TRBJ1-1
V: TRBV3-1/TRBV3-2
D: NA
DNA: TGTGCCAGCAGCCCCCATGACCCAAGGTCTTTCTTT
CDR3: CASSPHDPRSFF

size: NA
J: TRBJ2-7
V: TRBV20-1
D: NA
DNA: TGCAGTGCTAGTCCCGTCACCGGAGGGGCGGCGTACGAGCAGTACTTC
CDR3: CSASPVTGGAAYEQYF

size: NA
J: TRBJ2-1
V: TRBV3-1/TRBV3-2
D: NA
DNA: TGTGCCAGCAGCCAAGATTTCCTGGATGAGCAGTTCTTC
CDR3: CASSQDFLDEQFF

size: NA
J: TRBJ2-3
V: TRBV6-2/TRBV6-3
D: NA
DNA: TGTGCCAGCAGTGATTATAGCGGCCGCACAGATACGCAGTATTTT
CDR3: CASSDYSGRTDTQYF

size: NA
J: TRBJ1-6
V: TRBV9
D: NA
DNA: TGTGCCAGCAGCGTAGGGGTCTATAATTCACCCCTCCACTTT
CDR3: CASSVGVYNSPLHF

size: NA
J: TRBJ2-7
V: TRBV30
D: NA
DNA: TGTGCCTGGAAGTTCCAGGCCCTCTCCTACGAGCAGTACTTC
CDR3: CAWKFQALSYEQYF

size: NA
J: TRBJ1-1
V: TRBV28
D: NA
DNA: TGTGCCAGCAGTTTAGGGGAGCGAAATACGGTGACGAACACTGAAGCTTTCTTT
CDR3: CASSLGERNTVTNTEAFF

size: once
J: TRBJ1-6
V: TRBV7-2
D: NA
DNA: TGTGCCAGCAGCGTCCGAACTGATTCACCCCTCCACTTT
CDR3: CASSVRTDSPLHF

size: NA
J: TRBJ2-2
V: TRBV4-3
D: NA
DNA: TGCGCCAGCAGCCAAGATCCGGGTGGAGTCGACACCGGGGAGCTGTTTTTT
CDR3: CASSQDPGGVDTGELFF

size: NA
J: TRBJ2-3
V: TRBV6-6
D: TRBD1
DNA: TGTGCCAGCAGTCCATACTCGTCAGGGGGCGGAAAGGATACGCAGTATTTT
CDR3: CASSPYSSGGGKDTQYF

size: NA
J: TRBJ1-1
V: TRBV6-2/TRBV6-3
D: NA
DNA: TGTGCCAGCAGTCCGGTTTGGGGACTGAACACTGAAGCTTTCTTT
CDR3: CASSPVWGLNTEAFF

size: NA
J: TRBJ2-3
V: TRBV27
D: NA
DNA: TGTGCCAGCAGCCCCCCCTTCATGGGAAACACAGATACGCAGTATTTT
CDR3: CASSPPFMGNTDTQYF

size: NA
J: TRBJ2-1
V: TRBV6-2/TRBV6-3
D: TRBD2
DNA: TGTGCCAGCAGTTACTTCCTGGCGGGGGTCAATGAGCAGTTCTTC
CDR3: CASSYFLAGVNEQFF

size: NA
J: TRBJ2-2
V: TRBV10-1
D: NA
DNA: TGCGCCAGCAGTGAAGTTCTGGCAAACACCGGGGAGCTGTTTTTT
CDR3: CASSEVLANTGELFF

size: NA
J: TRBJ2-2
V: TRBV30
D: NA
DNA: TGTGCCTGGAGTGTACGGGGAGGGGGCGACACCGGGGAGCTGTTTTTT
CDR3: CAWSVRGGGDTGELFF